Below are 23 T cell receptor beta chains sequenced from a single sample in a study of shared clonotypes between healthy human individuals. The naive CD8 fraction comprised CD45RO-negative cells positively selected for CCR7 and excluded terminally differentiated effector memory CD45RA+ cells. Some clones are missing from TCRdb's copy, which holds only in-frame ones; the method was immunoSEQ multiplex PCR. The sample records 1.5 million to 2.5 million clones, roughly 95% being singletons. Sequences were obtained from naive CD8+ T cells sorted from blood. These receptors were taken from a man younger than 35 in good health.

The rearrangement uses TRBV5-1 and TRBJ2-6; D is undetermined. Germline lookup yields CDR1 SGHRS and CDR2 YFSETQ. The CDR3 sequence is 15 residues long. Deletions cut 0 bases from V and 0 bases from J, with 4 bases between. The CDR3: CASSLDYSGANVLTF. CDR3 sequence (DNA): TGCGCCAGCAGCTTGGACTACTCTGGGGCCAACGTCCTGACTTTC.

This clone was recorded once. Other DNA variants within this sample encode the same CDR3. This rearrangement joins TRBV5-1 to TRBJ2-3; the D call may be TRBD1 or TRBD2 (6 bases each). The V and J ends lost 0 bases and 4 bases respectively, with 12 bases between them. The CDR3 totals 15 residues. Germline values: CDR1 SGHRS, CDR2 YFSETQ. CDR3 residues: CASSLEGGVPDTQYF. CDR3 in DNA: TGCGCCAGCAGCTTGGAGGGGGGAGTCCCAGATACGCAGTATTTT.

The CDR3 spells CASSAGLARPYNEQFF. In nucleotides, the CDR3 is TGCGCCAGCAGCGCGGGACTAGCTCGACCATACAATGAGCAGTTCTTC. The chain joins TRBV10-2 to TRBJ2-1; the match to TRBD2 covers 9 bases. This CDR3 spans 16 amino acids. V was pared by 6 bases and J by 4 bases, with 10 bases of the junction left unmatched. Per the germline V gene, CDR1 is WSHSY and CDR2 is SAAADI.

The chain uses TRBV30 and TRBJ2-2; no definite D call. Germline lookup yields CDR1 GTSNPN and CDR2 SVGIG (reference sequence). V lost 2 bases, J lost 3 bases, and 10 bases lay in between. This CDR3 spans 14 amino acids. The CDR3 loop is CAWSLGYDTGELFF. In nucleotides, the CDR3 is TGTGCCTGGAGTTTGGGGTATGACACCGGGGAGCTGTTTTTT. Based on the CDR3 plus reference TRBV30 and TRBJ2-2, the full variable domain is SQTIHQWPATLVQPVGSPLSLECTVEGTSNPNLYWYRQAAGRGLQLLFYSVGIGQISSEVPQNLSASRPQDRQFILSSKKLLLSDSGFYLCAWSLGYDTGELFFGEGSRLTVL.

The rearrangement joins TRBV28 to TRBJ2-1; D assignment may be TRBD1 or TRBD2 (5 bases each). V was trimmed by 11 bases and J by 6 bases, leaving 14 bases between them. The CDR3 extends over 12 amino acids. In germline, CDR1 is MDHEN, CDR2 SYDVKM. CDR3 DNA: TGTGCCTCCGGGGCTACCCTCAATGAGCAGTTCTTC. Its translation is CASGATLNEQFF.

This clone was detected once. The rearrangement joins TRBV4-1 to TRBJ2-3; maybe TRBD2 (7 bases). The CDR3 consists of 15 residues. Germline CDR1 MGHRA, CDR2 YSYEKL. The V gene lost 3 bases and the J gene lost 5 bases, with 15 bases spanning the gap. The DNA of the CDR3 is TGCGCCAGCAGCCATCAGGAGGGGGGGCAAGATACGCAGTATTTT. It yields the protein CASSHQEGGQDTQYF.

This clone was seen a single time. This chain connects TRBV27 to TRBJ2-1; D is unclear. V gave up 7 bases and J gave up 4 bases, with 11 bases separating them. The CDR3 has 13 residues. CDR1 and CDR2 from the germline V gene are MNHEY and SMNVEV (reference sequence). The DNA for the CDR3 is TGTGCCAGCACTAGTGACTGGTACAATGAGCAGTTCTTC. Translated: CASTSDWYNEQFF.

The V gene is TRBV27, the J gene TRBJ2-1; TRBD2 agrees at 11 bases. Per the germline V gene, CDR1 is MNHEY and CDR2 is SMNVEV (reference sequence). V trimming: 10 bases; J trimming: 7 bases; junction bases outside the gene matches: 6. CDR3 length equals 13 residues. CDR3 bases: TGTGCCACCTGGACTAGCGGGTGGAATGAGCAGTTCTTC. It translates to CATWTSGWNEQFF.

V usage is TRBV6-5 and J usage is TRBJ2-5; TRBD1 agrees at 11 bases. V dropped 4 bases and J dropped 5; count of bases not matched to a gene: 9. The CDR3 totals 16 residues. Germline CDR1 and CDR2: MNHEY and SVGAGI. The CDR3 nucleotides read TGTGCCAGCAGTTTCGCCGGGACAGGGGGTTCTGAGACCCAGTACTTC. It specifies CASSFAGTGGSETQYF.

The chain employs TRBV4-1 and TRBJ1-5; D remains unclear. CDR3 length: 15 amino acids. Germline V gene data show CDR1 as MGHRA and CDR2 as YSYEKL. V lost 1 base to trimming and J lost 3 bases, with 10 bases between them. The CDR3 region is CASSQVEGYNQPQHF. CDR3 nucleotides: TGCGCCAGCAGCCAAGTTGAAGGTTACAATCAGCCCCAGCATTTT.

This CDR3 reads CASSPFGAGNSPLHF. The CDR3 DNA follows: TGTGCCAGCAGCCCCTTCGGGGCAGGGAATTCACCCCTCCACTTT. V is TRBV14 and J is TRBJ1-6; weak D call: TRBD1 (5 bases). There are 15 residues in the CDR3. Trimming stripped 4 bases from V and 7 bases from J, with 14 bases between. Germline CDR1 and CDR2: SGHDN and FVKESK.

The gene calls are TRBV28 and TRBJ2-5; 12 bases line up with TRBD2. Trimming took 5 bases from V and 5 from J; bases not matched to a gene: 9. The CDR3 runs 16 residues. Germline CDR1 reads MDHEN; CDR2 reads SYDVKM. The CDR3 DNA sequence: TGTGCCAGCAGTCCCGCACTAGCGGGGGGCTCGGAGACCCAGTACTTC. It specifies CASSPALAGGSETQYF.

The CDR3 sequence is CATSSNWGHSNQPQHF. Here the CDR3 DNA reads TGTGCCACCAGCAGTAACTGGGGGCATAGCAATCAGCCCCAGCATTTT. The chain joins TRBV15 to TRBJ1-5; D may be TRBD1 (6 bases). Germline V gene sequence: CDR1 LNHNV, CDR2 YYDKDF (reference sequence). This CDR3 region has 16 residues. Between the trimmed V and J ends, which lost 3 bases and 0 bases, there was a span of 12 bases.

This sequence joins TRBV6-5 and TRBJ2-5, with D tentatively TRBD2 (6 bases). The V end lost 1 base, the J end lost 7 bases, and 13 bases lay between the germline ends. The length of the CDR3 is 14 residues. Germline V gives CDR1 MNHEY, CDR2 SVGAGI. CDR3 coding DNA: TGTGCCAGCAGTTACTTACCGGGAGATGGGACCCAGTACTTC. This encodes CASSYLPGDGTQYF.

This clone has a single count. Additional DNA sequences in this sample encode the identical CDR3. The rearrangement joins TRBV2 to TRBJ2-7; D perhaps matches TRBD1 (6 bases). The ends were cut back, 5 bases at V and 4 bases at J, with 12 bases in the middle. Germline V lookup: CDR1 SNHLY, CDR2 FYNNEI. The CDR3 is 13 residues long. CDR3 in DNA: TGTGCCAGCAGTCGGGACACCGGATACGAGCAGTACTTC. This translates into CASSRDTGYEQYF.

The V and J genes are TRBV5-6 and TRBJ1-4, with TRBD1 identical over 10 bases. The V segment lost 4 bases and the J segment 4 bases; nucleotides outside the gene matches: 4. The CDR3 is made up of 15 amino acids. CDR1 and CDR2 from the germline V gene are SGHDT and YYEEEE. The CDR3: CASSAGTGVNEKLFF. As DNA, the CDR3 is TGTGCCAGCAGCGCAGGGACAGGGGTTAATGAAAAACTGTTTTTT.

This clone showed up just once. The same CDR3 can be traced to other DNA sequences in this sample. The CDR3 loop reads CASSGSYEQYF. In DNA form, the CDR3 reads TGTGCCAGCAGCGGGTCCTACGAGCAGTACTTC. V usage is TRBV6-5 and J usage is TRBJ2-7; unclear D gene. V gave up 6 bases and J gave up 1 base, with 4 bases separating them. CDR3 length: 11 residues. Per the germline V gene, CDR1 is MNHEY and CDR2 is SVGAGI.

The chain combines TRBV28 with TRBJ2-5; D remains ambiguous. This CDR3 contains 13 residues. The germline gives CDR1 MDHEN, CDR2 SYDVKM. The V and J ends lost 4 bases and 2 bases respectively, with 8 bases between them. The CDR3 sequence: CASSWTEQETQYF. CDR3 coding DNA: TGTGCCAGCAGTTGGACGGAACAAGAGACCCAGTACTTC.

The chain recombines TRBV7-2 with TRBJ2-7, with 7 bases aligning to TRBD2. The CDR3 contains 15 residues. With 5 bases clipped from V and 6 bases from J, the junction kept 13 bases outside the gene matches. Germline V gives CDR1 SGHTA, CDR2 FQGNSA. In nucleotides, the CDR3 is TGTGCCAGCAGCCCGACGGGGGTGTCGGGGGGCGAGCAGTACTTC. Protein: CASSPTGVSGGEQYF.

Concerning this clone: Other nucleotide sequences in the sample specify the same CDR3. This chain links TRBV30 with TRBJ2-7; D might be TRBD1 (5 bases). V was clipped by 0 bases and J by 3 bases, with 12 bases between them. Germline lookup yields CDR1 GTSNPN and CDR2 SVGIG (reference sequence). This CDR3 is built from 14 residues. The CDR3 reads CAWSVGQGSYEQYF. Here the CDR3 DNA reads TGTGCCTGGAGTGTAGGGCAGGGTAGCTACGAGCAGTACTTC.

The chain recombines TRBV11-2 with TRBJ2-2, with D possibly TRBD2 on 5 matching bases. The V and J ends lost 2 bases and 2 bases respectively, with 12 bases between them. The germline gives CDR1 SGHAT, CDR2 FQNNGV. The CDR3 contains 16 residues. CDR3 nucleotides: TGTGCCAGCAGCTTAAGTGAGGGCACAAACACCGGGGAGCTGTTTTTT. It translates to CASSLSEGTNTGELFF. The whole variable domain, remainder taken from reference TRBV11-2 and TRBJ2-2, is EAGVAQSPRYKIIEKRQSVAFWCNPISGHATLYWYQQILGQGPKLLIQFQNNGVVDDSQLPKDRFSAERLKGVDSTLKIQPAKLEDSAVYLCASSLSEGTNTGELFFGEGSRLTVL.

The rearrangement joins TRBV13 to TRBJ2-3; 10 positions match TRBD2. This CDR3 is 17 amino acids long. V lost 1 base to trimming and J lost 5 bases; unmatched junction nucleotides: 9. Looked up from germline, CDR1 is PRHDT and CDR2 is FYEKMQ (reference sequence). For the CDR3, the DNA is TGTGCCAGCAGCTTAGCCCACAGCGGGAGGGCCTTAGATACGCAGTATTTT. Its translation is CASSLAHSGRALDTQYF.

The V call is TRBV4-1, the J call TRBJ2-7, with 7 bases aligning to TRBD1. This CDR3 is built from 14 residues. The V gene end was trimmed by 3 bases and the J gene end by 4 bases; junction bases not matched to a gene: 6. Germline assignment: CDR1 MGHRA and CDR2 YSYEKL. CDR3 loop: CASSQVKQGYEQYF. The CDR3 nucleotides are TGCGCCAGCAGCCAGGTCAAACAGGGGTACGAGCAGTACTTC.